The entry that follows covers one T cell receptor beta chain sequence. What it binds is not known. This sample is part of a study of cytomegalovirus exposure and HLA in healthy donors. Study information: HLA-typed donors were the source of approximately 85 million unique TCRs, which an early data release held. Study-level points and caveats: Among the most significant clusters, several appeared linked to common viral pathogens in a later analysis. Indistinguishable V segments, including TRBV6-2 and TRBV6-3, were excluded. Later analysis showed TCR association rates varying by HLA locus, highest for DRB1 and lowest for HLA-C.

Germline V lookup: CDR1 SGHRS, CDR2 YFSETQ. The CDR3 length is 15 residues. Trimming took 5 bases from V and 8 from J; bases not matched to a gene: 8. The PCR had 60 Vbeta and 13 Jbeta primers. Method: immunoSEQ multiplex PCR; TCRdb's copy keeps in-frame clones and lacks some. The sample holds about 85,000 clones, around four fifths seen once. What was sequenced was PBMCs. The receptor's source is a boy between 10 and 17 years old in good health and CMV-seronegative. The chain carries TRBV5-1 and TRBJ1-6; 9 nucleotides match TRBD1. The CDR3: CASRPRTGVYSPLHF. The DNA for the CDR3 is TGCGCCAGCAGACCGAGGACAGGGGTCTATTCACCCCTCCACTTT.